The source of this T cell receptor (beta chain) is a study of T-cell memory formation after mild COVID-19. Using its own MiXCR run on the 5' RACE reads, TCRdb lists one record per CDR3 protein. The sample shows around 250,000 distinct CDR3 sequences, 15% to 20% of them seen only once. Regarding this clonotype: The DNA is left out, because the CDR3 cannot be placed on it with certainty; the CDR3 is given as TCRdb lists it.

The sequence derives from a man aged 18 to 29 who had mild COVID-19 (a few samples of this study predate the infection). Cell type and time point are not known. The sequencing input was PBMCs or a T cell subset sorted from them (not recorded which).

This CDR3 reads CASSSWTGSLMKNCFF. This chain joins TRBV7-7 and TRBJ1-4; the DNA was not used to check the table's D call, TRBD1. Germline-derived CDR1 and CDR2 are SSHAT and FNYEAQ (reference sequence). Counting both end residues, the CDR3 totals 16 amino acids.